Given below is one T cell receptor (beta chain) in context. These data are taken from a study of HIV-infected patients and healthy controls. Trimming cost V 5 bases and J 3 bases; bases outside gene matches: 6. Germline CDR1 reads SGHAT; CDR2 reads FQDESV (reference sequence). The CDR3 consists of 14 residues. Whole blood was used without fractionation, so all unsorted peripheral T cells were included. Alpha and beta constant-region primers primed reverse transcription of 500 to 550 ng RNA. Using multiplexing indices, alpha and beta chain libraries were generated apart by chain-specific third strand synthesis. One entry per CDR3 protein results from TCRdb running MiXCR on the 5' RACE reads. This table holds about 10,000 distinct CDR3 sequences, over 9.5% found once.

The genes are TRBV11-1 and TRBJ2-7; 8 nucleotides line up with TRBD1. This receptor was identified in an adult with HIV infection. The specimen was blood, collected before antiretroviral therapy. CDR3 nucleotide sequence: TGTGCCAGCAGCGGGTCCGACAGGGGCTACGAGCAGTACTTC. This encodes CASSGSDRGYEQYF.